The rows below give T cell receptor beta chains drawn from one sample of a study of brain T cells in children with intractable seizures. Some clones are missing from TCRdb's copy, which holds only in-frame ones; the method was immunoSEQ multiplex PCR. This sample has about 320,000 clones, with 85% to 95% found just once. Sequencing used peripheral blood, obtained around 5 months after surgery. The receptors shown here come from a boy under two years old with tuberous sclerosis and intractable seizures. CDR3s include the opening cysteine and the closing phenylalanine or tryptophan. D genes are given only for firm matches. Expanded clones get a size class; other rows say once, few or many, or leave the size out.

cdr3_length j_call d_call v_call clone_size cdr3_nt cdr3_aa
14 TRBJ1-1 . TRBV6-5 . TGTGCCAGCAGCGAGGGGTATCCGGACACTGAAGCTTTCTTT CASSEGYPDTEAFF
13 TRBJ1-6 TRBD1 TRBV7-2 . TGTGCCAGCAGCCAGGGGACAGTTACACCCCTCCACTTT CASSQGTVTPLHF
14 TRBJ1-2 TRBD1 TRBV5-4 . TGTGCCAGCAGCTTTGGACAGGGGTGGGATGGCTACACCTTC CASSFGQGWDGYTF
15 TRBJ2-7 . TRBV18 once TGTGCCAGCTCACTGACCCGACAGAATGTCTACGAGCAGTACTTC CASSLTRQNVYEQYF
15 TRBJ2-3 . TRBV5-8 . TGTGCCAGCAGCTTGGGCGGTTACGGCACAGATACGCAGTATTTT CASSLGGYGTDTQYF
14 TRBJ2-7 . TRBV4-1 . TGCGCCAGCAGTCTCGAGCTGAGCTCCTACGAGCAGTACTTC CASSLELSSYEQYF
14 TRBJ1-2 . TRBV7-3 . TGTGCCAGCAGCTTGAACAGGGAAAACTATGGCTACACCTTC CASSLNRENYGYTF
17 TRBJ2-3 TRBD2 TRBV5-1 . TGCGCCAGCAGCTTGGAAAGTAGCGGGGGGAACACAGATACGCAGTATTTT CASSLESSGGNTDTQYF
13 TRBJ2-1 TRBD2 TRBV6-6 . TGTGCCAGCATCGGACTAGCGGGCAACGAGCAGTTCTTC CASIGLAGNEQFF
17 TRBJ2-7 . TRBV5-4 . TGTGCCAGCAGCCAGACGACCGCTAGCCTGGGAAGCTACGAGCAGTACTTC CASSQTTASLGSYEQYF
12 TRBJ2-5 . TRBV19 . TGTGCCAGTAGTAAAAACAGGGAGACCCAGTACTTC CASSKNRETQYF